The clone carrying this T cell receptor beta chain was seen many times. Its antigen is not known. The data were obtained in a study of T cell repertoires in cytomegalovirus infection. At the level of the study: Signatures in public TCR beta sequences pointed to both CMV infection and matching HLA type.

Study observations and caveats: Dominating the ex vivo response were TCR beta clonotypes that were CMV-specific and HLA-C-restricted.

TCRdb called the reads again in MiXCR, with one record for every CDR3 protein. The sample lists hundreds of thousands of distinct CDR3 sequences; roughly 10% were seen once. V was cut by 2 bases and J by 2 bases, with 10 bases left in between. This CDR3 comprises 15 residues. Looked up from germline, CDR1 is SGDLS and CDR2 is YYNGEE. The receptor was isolated from a human donor in good health (CMV status not recorded). Some clones in this sample may be carry-over from other donors' samples. Sequencing used PBMCs. V usage is TRBV9 and J usage is TRBJ1-4; no clear D. The CDR3 loop reads CASSVGSATNEKLFF. The CDR3 DNA sequence: TGTGCCAGCAGCGTGGGGTCGGCTACTAATGAAAAACTGTTTTTT.